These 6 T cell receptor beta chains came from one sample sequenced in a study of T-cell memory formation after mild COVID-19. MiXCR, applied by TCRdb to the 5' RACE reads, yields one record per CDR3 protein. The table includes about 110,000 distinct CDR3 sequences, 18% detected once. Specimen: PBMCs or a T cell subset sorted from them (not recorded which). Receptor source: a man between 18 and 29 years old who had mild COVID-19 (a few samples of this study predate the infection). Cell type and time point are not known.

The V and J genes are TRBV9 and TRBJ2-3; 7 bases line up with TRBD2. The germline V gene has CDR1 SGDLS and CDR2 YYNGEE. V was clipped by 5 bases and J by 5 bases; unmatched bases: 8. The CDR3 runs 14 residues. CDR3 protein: CASRSGGAEDTQYF. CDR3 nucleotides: TGTGCCAGCAGATCGGGGGGAGCCGAAGATACGCAGTATTTT.

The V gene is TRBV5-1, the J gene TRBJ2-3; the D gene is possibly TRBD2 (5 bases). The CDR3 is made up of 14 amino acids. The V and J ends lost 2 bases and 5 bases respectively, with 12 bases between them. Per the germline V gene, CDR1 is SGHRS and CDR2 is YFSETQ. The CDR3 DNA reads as TGCGCCAGCAGCTTATCCCCGAGCGGAGATACGCAGTATTTT. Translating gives CASSLSPSGDTQYF.

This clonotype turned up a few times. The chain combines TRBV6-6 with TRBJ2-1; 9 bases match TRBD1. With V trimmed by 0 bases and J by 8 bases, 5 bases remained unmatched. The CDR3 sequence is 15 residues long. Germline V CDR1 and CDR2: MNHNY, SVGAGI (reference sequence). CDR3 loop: CASSYSGTGSHEQFF. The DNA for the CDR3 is TGTGCCAGCAGTTACTCCGGGACAGGGAGCCATGAGCAGTTCTTC.

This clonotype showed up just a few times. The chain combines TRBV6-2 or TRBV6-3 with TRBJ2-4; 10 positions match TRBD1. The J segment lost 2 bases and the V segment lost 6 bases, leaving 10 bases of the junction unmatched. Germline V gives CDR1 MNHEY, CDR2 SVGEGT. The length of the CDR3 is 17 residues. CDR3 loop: CASSPRQGAGSKNIQYF. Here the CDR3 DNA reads TGTGCCAGCAGCCCCCGACAGGGGGCAGGGTCCAAAAACATTCAGTACTTC.

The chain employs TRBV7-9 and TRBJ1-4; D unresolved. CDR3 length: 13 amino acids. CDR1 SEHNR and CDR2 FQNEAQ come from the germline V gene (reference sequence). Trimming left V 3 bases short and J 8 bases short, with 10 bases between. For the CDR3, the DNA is TGTGCCAGCAGCTTCTGGCCGGAGGAAAAACTGTTTTTT. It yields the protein CASSFWPEEKLFF.

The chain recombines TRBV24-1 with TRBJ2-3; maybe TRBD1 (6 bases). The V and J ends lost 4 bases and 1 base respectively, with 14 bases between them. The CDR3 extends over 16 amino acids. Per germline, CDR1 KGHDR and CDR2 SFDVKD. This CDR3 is CATSDLSGQRTDTQYF. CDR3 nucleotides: TGTGCCACCAGTGACCTATCCGGACAGCGCACAGATACGCAGTATTTT.